The 22 T cell receptor beta chains reported below all come from one sample, sequenced in a study of T cells in Graves' hyperthyroidism and ophthalmopathy. Amplified TCR beta CDR3 regions derived from RNA transcripts. The HTBI primer set was used in a first-round RT-PCR of the TCR CDR3. TCRdb re-called the multiplex PCR reads with MiXCR, one entry per CDR3 protein. In the table there are 400,000 to 500,000 distinct CDR3 sequences, roughly 14% of which are singletons. Sample: blood. The origin of the receptors is a man aged 18 to 29 with Graves' ophthalmopathy.

This clonotype was detected ten times or more. The genes are TRBV3-1 and TRBJ1-5; D unclear. Deletions cut 0 bases from V and 6 bases from J, with 12 bases between. The CDR3 runs to 15 residues. The germline CDR1 and CDR2 sequences are LGHDT and YNNKEL (reference sequence). As DNA, the CDR3 is TGTGCCAGCAGCCAAGAGGGTCTGAGGAGTCAGCCCCAGCATTTT. Its translation: CASSQEGLRSQPQHF. Full variable domain (missing parts from reference TRBV3-1 and TRBJ1-5): DTAVSQTPKYLVTQMGNDKSIKCEQNLGHDTMYWYKQDSKKFLKIMFSYNNKELIINETVPNRFSPKSPDKAHLNLHINSLELGDSAVYFCASSQEGLRSQPQHFGDGTRLSIL.

The rearrangement links TRBV29-1 to TRBJ2-1; possibly TRBD1 for D (5 bases). With 3 bases removed from V and 7 bases from J, the gap between germline ends came to 19 bases. The length of the CDR3 is 15 residues. Looked up from germline, CDR1 is SQVTM and CDR2 is ANQGSEA. The CDR3 bases are TGCAGCGTTGAGGTAGTGCAGGGCGCTCTAAATGAGCAGTTCTTC. Translation gives CSVEVVQGALNEQFF.

This clonotype occurred many times. DNA of the CDR3: TGTGCCAGCAGGCAGGGCCTCCTCGAGAAAGAGACCCAGTACTTC. Translating it yields CASRQGLLEKETQYF. The gene calls are TRBV12-3 or TRBV12-4 and TRBJ2-5; maybe TRBD1 (5 bases). The CDR3 is made up of 15 amino acids. V was clipped by 6 bases and J by 3 bases, with 17 bases between them.

The gene calls are TRBV5-4 and TRBJ2-4, with 7 bases matching TRBD1. The CDR3 totals 16 residues. After removal of 2 bases from V and 2 bases from J, the junction contained 7 bases not matched to a gene. Per germline, CDR1 SGHNT and CDR2 YYREEE (reference sequence). CDR3 sequence: CASSFRDSYTKNIQYF. CDR3 DNA: TGTGCCAGCAGCTTCCGGGACAGTTATACCAAAAACATTCAGTACTTC.

In this sample, this clonotype turned up many times. The chain links TRBV14 to TRBJ2-7; tentative D call: TRBD2 (5 bases). Trimming cost V 0 bases and J 2 bases, with 14 bases left between them. The CDR3 has 16 amino acids. Germline values: CDR1 SGHDN, CDR2 FVKESK. The CDR3 protein is CASSQEGKRPPYEQYF. The CDR3 coding sequence is TGTGCCAGCAGCCAAGAAGGCAAGCGGCCTCCCTACGAGCAGTACTTC.

This chain links TRBV25-1 with TRBJ1-4, with 8 bases matching TRBD1. V dropped 8 bases and J dropped 0; count of bases not matched to a gene: 5. Germline lookup yields CDR1 MGHDK and CDR2 SYGVNS. The CDR3 is made up of 15 amino acids. For the CDR3, the DNA is TGTGCCAGCCAATCCAGGGGGCCAACTAATGAAAAACTGTTTTTT. This codes for CASQSRGPTNEKLFF.

Points on this clonotype: Given a far larger clone just one base away, this is likely a sequencing read error. V and J are TRBV11-2 and TRBJ2-7; 7 bases align to TRBD1. Looked up from germline, CDR1 is SGHAT and CDR2 is FQNNGV. The CDR3 contains 13 residues. The CDR3 loop is CASSLGTGYEQHF. The CDR3 bases are TGTGCCAGCAGCTTAGGGACAGGCTACGAGCAGCACTTC.

This clonotype has ten or more counts. This chain joins TRBV27 and TRBJ2-5; TRBD1 is a possible D gene (6 bases). The germline gives CDR1 MNHEY, CDR2 SMNVEV (reference sequence). The CDR3 is made up of 14 amino acids. Trimming took off 2 bases at V and 4 bases at J, with 11 bases between the two ends. CDR3 DNA sequence: TGTGCCAGCAGTTTACCAGGGGTCGGAGAGACCCAGTACTTC. Its protein is CASSLPGVGETQYF.

There are many counts of this clonotype. The genes are TRBV5-1 and TRBJ2-7; D is perhaps TRBD1 or TRBD2 (6 bases each). Germline CDR1 is SGHRS and CDR2 is YFSETQ. The CDR3 extends over 14 amino acids. The V end was cut by 0 bases, the J end by 5 bases, with 12 bases between. CDR3 sequence reads: CASSLGGAADEQYF. CDR3 DNA: TGCGCCAGCAGCTTGGGGGGGGCAGCGGACGAGCAGTACTTC.

Only a few counts were recorded for this clonotype. Compared with germline, one end of the junction differs, possibly owing to a read error. V usage is TRBV9 and J usage is TRBJ2-2, with a weak D call TRBD2 (6 bases). Germline V lookup: CDR1 SGDLS, CDR2 YYNGEE. This CDR3 has 14 residues. DNA for the CDR3: TGTGCCGGCAGCGTAGACCCCTCCGGAGGGATGCTGTTTTTT. It yields the protein CAGSVDPSGGMLFF.

At least ten counts were recorded for this clonotype. V usage is TRBV2 and J usage is TRBJ2-1; D is unclear. Germline V gene sequence: CDR1 SNHLY, CDR2 FYNNEI. The CDR3 consists of 14 residues. V was cut by 6 bases and J by 0 bases, with 9 bases left in between. The CDR3 loop reads CASSRWSSYNEQFF. CDR3 nucleotide sequence: TGTGCCAGCAGCCGGTGGAGCTCCTACAATGAGCAGTTCTTC.

This clonotype was counted at least ten times. This rearrangement joins TRBV6-5 to TRBJ2-3, with 13 nucleotides matching TRBD2. V was pared by 0 bases and J by 4 bases, with 4 bases of the junction left unmatched. Germline CDR1 MNHEY, CDR2 SVGAGI. The CDR3 runs 17 residues. CDR3 sequence: CASSYSGLAGNADTQYF. DNA of the CDR3: TGTGCCAGCAGTTACTCGGGACTAGCGGGAAACGCAGATACGCAGTATTTT.

The table lists this clonotype with many counts. This sequence joins TRBV3-1 and TRBJ1-4; D is unresolved. Trimming removed 4 bases from V and 8 bases from J, with 17 bases in between. Germline CDR1 reads LGHDT; CDR2 reads YNNKEL (reference sequence). This CDR3 region has 15 residues. In DNA form, the CDR3 reads TGTGCCAGCAGCCGTCCGGAGGCTGATGGGGAAAAACTGTTTTTT. As protein: CASSRPEADGEKLFF.

This clonotype was recorded many times. This chain links TRBV15 with TRBJ2-1, with TRBD2 matching 10 bases. Germline trimming cut 5 bases from V and 5 bases from J; bases unmatched to any gene: 6. This CDR3 has 15 residues. Per germline, CDR1 LNHNV and CDR2 YYDKDF (reference sequence). For the CDR3, the DNA is TGTGCCACCAGCGGACGACTAGCGGGTAACAATGAGCAGTTCTTC. Translation: CATSGRLAGNNEQFF.

This clonotype was counted at least ten times. The V and J genes are TRBV12-3 or TRBV12-4 and TRBJ2-1, with D uncertain. The length of the CDR3 is 12 residues. Trimming took off 3 bases at V and 10 bases at J, with 10 bases between the two ends. Here the CDR3 reads CASSFRIGEQFF. In DNA form, the CDR3 reads TGTGCCAGCAGTTTTAGGATAGGCGAGCAGTTCTTC.

This clonotype was seen ten or more times. The chain carries TRBV11-3 and TRBJ2-1, with a possible D match to TRBD1 (5 bases). The CDR3 totals 14 residues. Germline V gene lookup returns CDR1 SGHNT and CDR2 YENEEA. V was shortened by 1 base and J by 5 bases, with 9 bases between the two germline ends. The CDR3 DNA sequence: TGTGCCAGCAGCTTAGGCAGGGTAGACAATGAGCAGTTCTTC. The encoded protein is CASSLGRVDNEQFF.

This clonotype was counted ten times or more. The V gene is TRBV19, the J gene TRBJ1-1; 10 nucleotides line up with TRBD1. The CDR3 has 14 residues. Unmatched junction bases numbered 4, after V lost 3 bases and J lost 6 bases. Germline V gives CDR1 LNHDA, CDR2 SQIVND (reference sequence). The DNA for the CDR3 is TGTGCCAGTAGTATTTTCGGGACAGGGGCTGAAGCTTTCTTT. It codes for CASSIFGTGAEAFF.

Ten or more counts support this clonotype. The CDR3 is CASSLVNRGYGYTF. In DNA, the CDR3 is TGCGCCAGCAGCTTGGTCAACAGGGGCTATGGCTACACCTTC. The chain uses TRBV5-1 and TRBJ1-2, with 7 bases matching TRBD1. Trimming at V came to 0 bases and at J to 4 bases, leaving 3 bases not matched to a gene. The germline gives CDR1 SGHRS, CDR2 YFSETQ. There are 14 residues in the CDR3. The variable domain in full, completed from reference TRBV5-1 and TRBJ1-2, reads KAGVTQTPRYLIKTRGQQVTLSCSPISGHRSVSWYQQTPGQGLQFLFEYFSETQRNKGNFPGRFSGRQFSNSRSEMNVSTLELGDSALYLCASSLVNRGYGYTFGSGTRLTVV.

This clonotype was seen repeatedly, ten times or more. V usage is TRBV5-1 and J usage is TRBJ2-1; tentatively, D is TRBD2 (5 bases). The length of the CDR3 is 13 residues. Per the germline V gene, CDR1 is SGHRS and CDR2 is YFSETQ. The ends were cut back, 0 bases at V and 9 bases at J, with 10 bases in the middle. In nucleotides, the CDR3 is TGCGCCAGCAGCTTGGTGCTAGCTGGTGAGCAGTTCTTC. The encoded protein is CASSLVLAGEQFF.

V is TRBV12-3 or TRBV12-4 and J is TRBJ1-3; 9 bases line up with TRBD1. The CDR3 extends over 14 amino acids. V was clipped by 6 bases and J by 4 bases; unmatched bases: 4. DNA of the CDR3: TGTGCCAGCAGCGGGACAGGGTACGGAAACACCATATATTTT. Its protein product is CASSGTGYGNTIYF.

The chain has TRBV7-9 and TRBJ2-7; TRBD1 aligns across 11 bases. The CDR3 runs to 14 residues. Germline-derived CDR1 and CDR2 are SEHNR and FQNEAQ (reference sequence). Trimming removed 4 bases from V and 6 bases from J; junction bases left unmatched: 5. The CDR3 protein is CASSYRTGGGEQYF. Here the CDR3 DNA reads TGTGCCAGCAGCTACAGGACAGGGGGCGGCGAGCAGTACTTC.

This clonotype came up many times. This sequence joins TRBV3-1 and TRBJ2-5; the match to TRBD2 covers 9 bases. The CDR3 is 17 amino acids. The J segment lost 5 bases and the V segment lost 0 bases, leaving 10 bases of the junction unmatched. Germline V lookup: CDR1 LGHDT, CDR2 YNNKEL (reference sequence). CDR3 region: CASSQDRLSGSGETQYF. The CDR3 DNA follows: TGTGCCAGCAGCCAAGACCGACTTAGCGGGAGTGGGGAGACCCAGTACTTC.